The clone carrying this T cell receptor beta chain came up a few times. Its target is unknown. The record originates from a study of T cell repertoires in cytomegalovirus infection. For the study at large: Indicated by public TCR beta signatures were CMV infection and matching HLA type.

The V end lost 4 bases, the J end lost 0 bases, and 18 bases lay between the germline ends. Per the germline V gene, CDR1 is LNHDA and CDR2 is SQIVND (reference sequence). The CDR3 runs 18 residues. The study's findings and limits: Cumulative frequency (of public TCR beta family members) identified carriers of CMV plus the relevant HLA. There were HLA-C-restricted CMV-specific TCR beta clonotypes dominating the ex vivo response.

TCRdb re-derived calls from the reads in MiXCR, one entry per CDR3 protein. The sample includes about 460,000 distinct CDR3 sequences, approximately 10% of them seen just once. The sequencing input was PBMCs. This sequence originates from a human donor in good health (CMV status not recorded). Some clones in this sample may be carry-over from other donors' samples. The chain recombines TRBV19 with TRBJ1-4, with TRBD1 as a possible D gene (6 bases). As DNA, the CDR3 is TGTGCCAGTAGTAACCGATACGGGACATCCTCAACTAATGAAAAACTGTTTTTT. Its translation: CASSNRYGTSSTNEKLFF.